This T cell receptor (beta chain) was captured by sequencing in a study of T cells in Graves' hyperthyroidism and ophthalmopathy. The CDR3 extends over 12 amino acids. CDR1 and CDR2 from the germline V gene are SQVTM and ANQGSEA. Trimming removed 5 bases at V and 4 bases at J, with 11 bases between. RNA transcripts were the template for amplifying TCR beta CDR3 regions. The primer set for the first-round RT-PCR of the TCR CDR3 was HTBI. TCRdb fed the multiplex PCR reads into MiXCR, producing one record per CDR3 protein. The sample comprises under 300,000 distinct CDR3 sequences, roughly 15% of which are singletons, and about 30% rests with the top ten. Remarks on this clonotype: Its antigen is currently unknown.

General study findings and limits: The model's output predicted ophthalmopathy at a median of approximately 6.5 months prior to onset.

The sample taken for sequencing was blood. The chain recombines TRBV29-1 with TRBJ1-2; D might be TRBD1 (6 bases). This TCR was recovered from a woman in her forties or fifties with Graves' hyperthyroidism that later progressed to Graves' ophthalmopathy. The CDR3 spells CSVSTGIYGYTF. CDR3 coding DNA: TGCAGCGTTTCTACAGGGATCTATGGCTACACCTTC. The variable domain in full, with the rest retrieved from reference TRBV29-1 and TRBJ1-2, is SAVISQKPSRDICQRGTSLTIQCQVDSQVTMMFWYRQQPGQSLTLIATANQGSEATYESGFVIDKFPISRPNLTFSTLTVSNMSPEDSSIYLCSVSTGIYGYTFGSGTRLTVV.